The clone carrying this T cell receptor beta chain was found once. This record belongs to a study of blood T cell repertoires in COVID-19. About the study: PBMCs, B-cell-depleted T cells, or T cells provided the cDNA or gDNA that made up the material.

Method: immunoSEQ multiplex PCR; TCRdb's copy keeps in-frame clones and lacks some. The table shows 180,000 or so clones, with 85% to 90% occurring only once. Germline V gives CDR1 MNHNY, CDR2 SVGAGI (reference sequence). CDR3 size: 15 residues. The ends were cut back, 2 bases at V and 5 bases at J, with 15 bases in the middle. J is TRBJ1-1 and V is TRBV6-6, with D unresolved. Sequencing was done on a sample of peripheral blood. This receptor was identified in a man younger than 35 with acute or convalescent COVID-19. CDR3: CASSYPAGQGTEAFF. CDR3 DNA sequence: TGTGCCAGCAGTTACCCCGCGGGCCAAGGGACTGAAGCTTTCTTT.